This record covers a single T cell receptor beta chain. Its target is unknown. The CDR3 has 14 residues. Germline lookup yields CDR1 SQVTM and CDR2 ANQGSEA. The J segment lost 4 bases and the V segment lost 4 bases, leaving 6 bases of the junction unmatched. The data originate from a study of T cell clonotyping in hematopoietic cell transplantation. Study outcomes and limitations: After transplant, recipient diversity fell while pathologically expanded clonotypes grew through day 180.

The repertoire was sequenced with immunoSEQ multiplex PCR; TCRdb's copy has only in-frame clones and lacks some. Of around 15,000 clones in the sample, about 98% were seen once. This sequence was found in a female patient aged 50 to 65 who had an allogeneic stem cell transplant from an unrelated donor, so T cells may come from the graft donor. Some clones in this sample may be carry-over from other donors' samples. Source: peripheral blood mononuclear cells, taken 30 days after allogeneic stem cell transplant. The V call is TRBV29-1, the J call TRBJ1-3, with 8 bases aligning to TRBD1. As DNA, the CDR3 is TGCAGCGTTGGACAGGGGAATACCGGAAACACCATATATTTT. This codes for CSVGQGNTGNTIYF.